These 22 T cell receptor beta chains originate from one sample sequenced in a study of blood T cell repertoires in COVID-19. Generated by immunoSEQ multiplex PCR, the TCRdb table keeps only in-frame clones and is missing some. Of nearly 250,000 clones in the sample, about 90% were seen once. Input material: PBMCs or T cells enriched from blood (not recorded which). The source of these receptors is a man aged 45 to 65 who had been exposed to COVID-19.

This clone was counted once. The chain employs TRBV6-5 and TRBJ2-7, with D perhaps TRBD2 (5 bases). From germline, CDR1 is MNHEY and CDR2 SVGAGI. V gave up 7 bases and J gave up 5 bases, with 15 bases separating them. The CDR3 loop spans 13 amino acids. The CDR3 DNA reads as TGTGCCAGCACCCGGAGGATCGACCACGAGCAGTACGTC. This codes for CASTRRIDHEQYV.

This sequence joins TRBV18 and TRBJ2-2, with a possible D match to TRBD1 (5 bases). Between the trimmed V and J ends, which lost 6 bases and 0 bases, there was a span of 11 bases. The CDR3 covers 15 residues. The V gene's germline CDR1 is KGHSH and CDR2 LQKENI. The CDR3 DNA is TGTGCCAGCTCCCCGCAGGGCCCGAACACCGGGGAGCTGTTTTTT. Protein product: CASSPQGPNTGELFF. Full variable domain (remainder filled in from reference TRBV18 and TRBJ2-2): NAGVMQNPRHLVRRRGQEARLRCSPMKGHSHVYWYRQLPEEGLKFMVYLQKENIIDESGMPKERFSAEFPKEGPSILRIQQVVRGDSAAYFCASSPQGPNTGELFFGEGSRLTVL.

This chain joins TRBV5-1 and TRBJ1-2; 9 nucleotides agree with TRBD1. Germline-derived CDR1 and CDR2 are SGHRS and YFSETQ. V was pared by 4 bases and J by 7 bases, with 11 bases of the junction left unmatched. The CDR3 is 15 residues long. The CDR3 protein is CASSTGTQGAIGYTF. In nucleotides, the CDR3 is TGCGCCAGCAGCACAGGAACACAGGGGGCGATTGGCTACACCTTC. Full variable domain (missing parts from reference TRBV5-1 and TRBJ1-2): KAGVTQTPRYLIKTRGQQVTLSCSPISGHRSVSWYQQTPGQGLQFLFEYFSETQRNKGNFPGRFSGRQFSNSRSEMNVSTLELGDSALYLCASSTGTQGAIGYTFGSGTRLTVV.

The chain couples TRBV19 to TRBJ1-1, with D possibly being TRBD1 (6 bases). Looked up from germline, CDR1 is LNHDA and CDR2 is SQIVND (reference sequence). The CDR3 loop spans 13 amino acids. The ends were cut back, 7 bases at V and 4 bases at J, with 13 bases in the middle. CDR3 protein: CASNQGSSTEAFF. For the CDR3, the DNA is TGTGCCAGTAACCAGGGGTCAAGCACTGAAGCTTTCTTT. Full variable domain (rest looked up from reference TRBV19 and TRBJ1-1): DGGITQSPKYLFRKEGQNVTLSCEQNLNHDAMYWYRQDPGQGLRLIYYSQIVNDFQKGDIAEGYSVSREKKESFPLTVTSAQKNPTAFYLCASNQGSSTEAFFGQGTRLTVV.

This sequence joins TRBV5-1 and TRBJ2-3, with D maybe TRBD1 (5 bases). Per germline, CDR1 SGHRS and CDR2 YFSETQ. Trimming pared 0 bases from V and 2 bases from J, leaving 13 bases between. The CDR3 length is 16 residues. The CDR3, as DNA: TGCGCCAGCAGCTTGGATATGGGGCCCACCACAGATACGCAGTATTTT. It encodes CASSLDMGPTTDTQYF.

This rearrangement joins TRBV7-8 to TRBJ2-7, with D unclear. Germline CDR1 SGHVS, CDR2 FQNEAQ. Trimming removed 1 base from V and 3 bases from J, with 13 bases in between. The CDR3 length is 15 residues. CDR3 amino acids: CASSLGIARYYEQYV. In DNA, the CDR3 is TGTGCCAGCAGCTTAGGTATCGCTAGATACTACGAGCAGTACGTC.

The CDR3 sequence: CASSPLWTGFNYGYTF. In nucleotides, the CDR3 is TGTGCCAGCAGCCCACTTTGGACAGGCTTTAACTATGGCTACACCTTC. The chain joins TRBV3-1 (or the pseudogene TRBV3-2) to TRBJ1-2, with TRBD1 matching 7 bases. V gave up 4 bases and J gave up 1 base; unmatched junction bases: 9. The CDR3 has 16 residues. Germline loops: CDR1 LGHDT, CDR2 YNNKEL (reference sequence).

V usage is TRBV30 and J usage is TRBJ1-3; D gene uncertain. The CDR3 totals 15 residues. Germline V gene data show CDR1 as GTSNPN and CDR2 as SVGIG (reference sequence). Trimming removed 0 bases at V and 0 bases at J, with 9 bases between. The CDR3 sequence: CAWSVGRSSGNTIYF. The DNA of the CDR3 is TGTGCCTGGAGTGTAGGTCGGAGCTCTGGAAACACCATATATTTT.

The CDR3 DNA follows: TGTGCCAGCAGCGTTGAGACAGGGAATGAAAAACTGTTTTTT. Protein product: CASSVETGNEKLFF. The chain is built from TRBV9 and TRBJ1-4, with 7 nucleotides matching TRBD1. Germline CDR1 is SGDLS and CDR2 is YYNGEE. J lost 5 bases, V lost 2 bases, and 3 bases had no gene match. The CDR3 extends over 14 amino acids.

This clone was picked up one time. The chain uses TRBV15 and TRBJ1-4; no clear D gene. The germline gives CDR1 LNHNV, CDR2 YYDKDF (reference sequence). The CDR3 loop spans 16 amino acids. The V and J ends lost 0 bases and 0 bases respectively, with 8 bases between them. The CDR3 loop is CATSRDHGATNEKLFF. CDR3 in DNA: TGTGCCACCAGCAGAGATCACGGAGCAACTAATGAAAAACTGTTTTTT.

This chain links TRBV5-1 with TRBJ2-7; the D gene is possibly TRBD1 (6 bases). The CDR3 runs 12 residues. V was shortened by 2 bases and J by 4 bases, with 7 bases between the two germline ends. CDR1 and CDR2 (germline): SGHRS, YFSETQ. CDR3 bases: TGCGCCAGCAGCTTCCAGGGGTACGAGCAGTACTTC. Translated: CASSFQGYEQYF.

The CDR3 sequence is CASSSGLAGIGDEQYF. As DNA, the CDR3 is TGTGCCAGCAGCTCGGGACTAGCGGGGATTGGGGACGAGCAGTACTTC. This chain joins TRBV13 and TRBJ2-7, with 13 bases aligning to TRBD2. The germline V gene has CDR1 PRHDT and CDR2 FYEKMQ (reference sequence). Trimming at V came to 4 bases and at J to 5 bases, leaving 8 bases not matched to a gene. This CDR3 contains 16 residues.

The chain recombines TRBV7-2 with TRBJ1-1; 7 nucleotides line up with TRBD1. The trim removed 4 bases at V and 3 bases at J, leaving 11 bases unmatched. Germline CDR1 and CDR2: SGHTA and FQGNSA. The CDR3 totals 16 residues. The CDR3 nucleotides are TGTGCCAGCAGCTCCCGGACAGGTGGTACGGACACTGAAGCTTTCTTT. Protein sequence: CASSSRTGGTDTEAFF.

The V call is TRBV3-1 (or the pseudogene TRBV3-2), the J call TRBJ1-5; TRBD1 might be the D (6 bases). This CDR3 has 16 amino acids. Germline CDR1 and CDR2: LGHDT and YNNKEL (reference sequence). V dropped 0 bases and J dropped 6 bases, with 15 bases sitting between them. The CDR3 spells CASSQDLSSGVQPQHF. CDR3 bases: TGTGCCAGCAGCCAAGACCTCTCCTCAGGGGTTCAGCCCCAGCATTTT.

The genes are TRBV29-1 and TRBJ2-3; the D gene is possibly TRBD1 (5 bases). Germline CDR1 and CDR2: SQVTM and ANQGSEA. Trimming removed 7 bases from V and 4 bases from J, with 18 bases in between. The CDR3 is made up of 14 amino acids. Written as DNA, the CDR3 is TGCAGCGCCAGAATATCGACAGAAGCAGATACGCAGTATTTT. It translates to CSARISTEADTQYF.

The genes are TRBV5-6 and TRBJ1-2; D is perhaps TRBD1 (5 bases). Trimming left V 0 bases short and J 2 bases short, with 8 bases between. From germline, CDR1 is SGHDT and CDR2 YYEEEE. This CDR3 spans 14 amino acids. In nucleotides, the CDR3 is TGTGCCAGCAGCTTGGTAGGGGAAAACTATGGCTACACCTTC. This encodes CASSLVGENYGYTF.

CDR3 nucleotides: TGTGCCATCGGGGGAGGGCATGGCTACACCTTC. This translates into CAIGGGHGYTF. This sequence joins TRBV10-3 and TRBJ1-2, with D possibly TRBD1 on 5 matching bases. The CDR3 contains 11 residues. CDR1 ENHRY and CDR2 SYGVKD come from the germline V gene. V was clipped by 8 bases and J by 6 bases, with 10 bases between them.

The rearrangement links TRBV10-3 to TRBJ2-5; TRBD1 matches 9 bases. With V trimmed by 8 bases and J by 4 bases, 8 bases remained unmatched. The V gene's germline CDR1 is ENHRY and CDR2 SYGVKD. This CDR3 region has 14 residues. The CDR3 DNA sequence: TGTGCCATCGACAGGGGGGAGGCGGGAGAGACCCAGTACTTC. Protein sequence: CAIDRGEAGETQYF.

This chain connects TRBV4-1 to TRBJ2-3; D might be TRBD1 (5 bases). The CDR3 extends over 16 amino acids. Germline assignment: CDR1 MGHRA and CDR2 YSYEKL. V lost 1 base to trimming and J lost 1 base, with 12 bases between them. CDR3 DNA sequence: TGCGCCAGCAGCCAAGTTGTTGGCAGGGGCACAGATACGCAGTATTTT. Its protein is CASSQVVGRGTDTQYF.

This clone was observed a handful of times. This chain connects TRBV4-1 to TRBJ1-1; TRBD1 is a possible D gene (6 bases). V lost 4 bases, J lost 3 bases, and 12 bases lay in between. Germline CDR1 reads MGHRA; CDR2 reads YSYEKL. The CDR3 spans 14 residues. Here the CDR3 reads CASSRLQGDTEAFF. CDR3 DNA: TGCGCCAGCAGCCGCCTACAGGGAGACACTGAAGCTTTCTTT.

V usage is TRBV27 and J usage is TRBJ1-2, with a possible D match to TRBD1 (5 bases). The CDR3 is 15 residues long. V gave up 4 bases and J gave up 4 bases, with 16 bases separating them. The germline V gene encodes CDR1 MNHEY and CDR2 SMNVEV (reference sequence). This chain's CDR3 is CASSSRAGQTYGYTF. CDR3 nucleotide sequence: TGTGCCAGCAGTTCCCGGGCGGGGCAGACCTATGGCTACACCTTC.

The chain links TRBV19 to TRBJ2-2, with 8 bases aligning to TRBD1. This CDR3 contains 16 residues. Trimming removed 3 bases from V and 2 bases from J; junction bases left unmatched: 5. The germline gives CDR1 LNHDA, CDR2 SQIVND (reference sequence). CDR3 in amino acids: CASSIPQGANTGELFF. The CDR3 DNA reads TGTGCCAGTAGTATCCCCCAGGGGGCCAACACCGGGGAGCTGTTTTTT.